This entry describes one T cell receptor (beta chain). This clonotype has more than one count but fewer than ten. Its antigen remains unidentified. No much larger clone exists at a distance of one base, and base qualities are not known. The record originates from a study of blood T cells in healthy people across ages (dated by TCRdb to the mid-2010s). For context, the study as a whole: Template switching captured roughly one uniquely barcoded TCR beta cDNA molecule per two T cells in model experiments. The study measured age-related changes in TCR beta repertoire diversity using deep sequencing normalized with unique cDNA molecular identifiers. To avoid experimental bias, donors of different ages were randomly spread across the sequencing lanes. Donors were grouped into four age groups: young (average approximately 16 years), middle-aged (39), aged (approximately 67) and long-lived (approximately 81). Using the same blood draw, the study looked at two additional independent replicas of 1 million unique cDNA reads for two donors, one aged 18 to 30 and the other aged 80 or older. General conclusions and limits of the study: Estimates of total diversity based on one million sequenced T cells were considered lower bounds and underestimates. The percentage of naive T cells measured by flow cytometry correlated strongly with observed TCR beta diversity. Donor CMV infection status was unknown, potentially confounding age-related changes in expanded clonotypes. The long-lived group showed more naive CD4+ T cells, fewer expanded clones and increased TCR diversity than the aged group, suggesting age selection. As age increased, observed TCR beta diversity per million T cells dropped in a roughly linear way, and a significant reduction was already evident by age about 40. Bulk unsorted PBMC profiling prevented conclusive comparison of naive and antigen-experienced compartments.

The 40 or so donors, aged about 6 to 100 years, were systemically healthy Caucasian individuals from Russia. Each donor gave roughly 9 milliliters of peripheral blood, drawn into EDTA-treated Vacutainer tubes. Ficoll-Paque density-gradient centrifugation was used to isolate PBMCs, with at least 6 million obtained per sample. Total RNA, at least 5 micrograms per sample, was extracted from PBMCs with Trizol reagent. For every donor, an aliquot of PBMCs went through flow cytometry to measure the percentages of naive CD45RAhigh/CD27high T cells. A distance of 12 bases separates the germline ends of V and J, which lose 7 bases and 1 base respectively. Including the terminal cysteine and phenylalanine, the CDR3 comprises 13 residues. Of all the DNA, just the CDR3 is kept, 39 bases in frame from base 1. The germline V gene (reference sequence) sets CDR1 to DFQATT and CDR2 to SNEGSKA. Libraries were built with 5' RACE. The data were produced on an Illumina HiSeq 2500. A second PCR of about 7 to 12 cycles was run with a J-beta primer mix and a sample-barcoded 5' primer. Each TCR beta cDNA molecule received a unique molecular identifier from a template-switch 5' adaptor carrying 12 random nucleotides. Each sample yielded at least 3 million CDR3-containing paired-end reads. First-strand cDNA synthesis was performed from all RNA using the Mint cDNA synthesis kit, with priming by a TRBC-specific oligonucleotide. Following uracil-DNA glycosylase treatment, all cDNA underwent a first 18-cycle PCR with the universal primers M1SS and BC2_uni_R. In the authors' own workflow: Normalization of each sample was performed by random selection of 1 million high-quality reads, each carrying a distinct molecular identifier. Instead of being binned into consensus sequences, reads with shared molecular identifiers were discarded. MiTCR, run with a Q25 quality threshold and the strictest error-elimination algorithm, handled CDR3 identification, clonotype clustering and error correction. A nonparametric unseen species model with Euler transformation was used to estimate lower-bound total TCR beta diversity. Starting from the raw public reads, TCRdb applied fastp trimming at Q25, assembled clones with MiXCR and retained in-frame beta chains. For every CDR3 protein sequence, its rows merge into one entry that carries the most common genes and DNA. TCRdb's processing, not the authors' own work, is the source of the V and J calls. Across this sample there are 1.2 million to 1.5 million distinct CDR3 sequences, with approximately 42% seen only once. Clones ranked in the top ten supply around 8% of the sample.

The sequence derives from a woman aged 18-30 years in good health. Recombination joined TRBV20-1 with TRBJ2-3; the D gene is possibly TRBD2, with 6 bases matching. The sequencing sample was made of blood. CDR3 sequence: CSERTTGTDTQYF. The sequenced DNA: TGCAGTGAGCGGACTACTGGCACAGATACGCAGTATTTT.